One T cell receptor beta chain is described in this entry. The data were produced by immunoSEQ multiplex PCR, yet TCRdb's version contains in-frame clones alone and is incomplete. The sample holds about 80,000 clones; about 88% are singletons and the top ten take roughly 5%. The data stem from a study of control samples from healthy donors and cancer patients. The length of the CDR3 is 14 residues. Germline assignment: CDR1 LGHDT and CDR2 YNNKEL (reference sequence). Trimming pared 3 bases from V and 5 bases from J, leaving 13 bases between. This sequence was found in a woman aged 50 to 60 in good health. The V gene is TRBV3-1 (or the pseudogene TRBV3-2), the J gene TRBJ1-1, with a tentative D call TRBD1 (5 bases). The sequencing input was blood. The CDR3 loop reads CASSHPHGGTEAFF. In nucleotides, the CDR3 is TGTGCCAGCAGCCACCCACACGGGGGGACTGAAGCTTTCTTT.